One sample yielded the 2 T cell receptor beta chains listed below, sequenced in a study of early T cells in non-severe SARS-CoV-2 infection. TCRdb re-derived calls from the 5' RACE reads in MiXCR, one entry per CDR3 protein. The sample consists of more than 95,000 distinct CDR3 sequences, 11% of them appearing once. Sequencing was performed on whole blood, taken at baseline. Source of these receptors: an adult who was a healthcare worker with PCR-confirmed SARS-CoV-2 infection or an uninfected control (not recorded which).

This clonotype was counted at least ten times. V usage is TRBV21-1 and J usage is TRBJ2-1; TRBD2, the table's D call, was not compared with the DNA. TRBV21-1 is flagged as a pseudogene. This CDR3 has 19 residues. This chain's CDR3 is CASSKDSSGGDSSYNEQFF. Written as DNA, the CDR3 is TGTGCCAGCAGCAAAGACTCTAGCGGGGGGGATAGCTCCTACAATGAGCAGTTCTTC.

To note about this clonotype: With a much larger clone just one base away, this may be a read error. The chain employs TRBV5-4 and TRBJ2-1; 9 bases agree with TRBD2. The CDR3 is 15 amino acids. The junction had 4 bases not matched to a gene; V was cut back by 0 bases and J by 6 bases. Germline V lookup: CDR1 SGHNT, CDR2 YYREEE (reference sequence). This CDR3 reads CASSLGGRGLNEQFF. CDR3 coding DNA: TGTGCCAGCAGCTTGGGCGGGAGGGGACTCAATGAGCAGTTCTTC.